The next 5 T cell receptor beta chains were all read from a single sample in a study of glioma-infiltrating T cells after dendritic cell vaccination. Described time point: after dendritic cell vaccination, including at tumor progression/relapse. This table comes from immunoSEQ multiplex PCR, and its TCRdb copy is limited to in-frame clones, with some not included. Counted here are around 92,000 clones, 65% to 85% occurring once; the ten biggest clones make up roughly 5.3%. The material sequenced was blood, taken after dendritic cell vaccination. The receptors were sampled from a human donor with glioblastoma.

J is TRBJ1-1 and V is TRBV25-1, with D maybe TRBD1 (5 bases). The V and J ends lost 2 bases and 5 bases respectively, with 9 bases between them. The CDR3 covers 13 residues. Germline values: CDR1 MGHDK, CDR2 SYGVNS. The CDR3 DNA follows: TGTGCCAGCAGTGAACAGGGTAGGACTGAAGCTTTCTTT. Translated: CASSEQGRTEAFF.

CDR3 DNA sequence: TGCGCCAGCTCCGGGACAGGGACGGATACGCAGTATTTT. Encoded protein: CASSGTGTDTQYF. The chain carries TRBV5-1 and TRBJ2-3; 9 bases fit TRBD1. After removal of 7 bases from V and 6 bases from J, the junction contained 6 bases not matched to a gene. CDR3 length: 13 residues. CDR1 is SGHRS and CDR2 is YFSETQ in the germline V gene.

The J gene is TRBJ1-1, the V gene TRBV5-8; no reliable D call. Germline V CDR1 and CDR2: SGHTS, YDEGEE. This CDR3 has 13 residues. Deletions cut 5 bases from V and 1 base from J, with 9 bases between. The CDR3: CASRPTPNTEAFF. As DNA, the CDR3 is TGTGCCAGCAGGCCCACACCGAACACTGAAGCTTTCTTT.

The rearrangement joins TRBV7-2 to TRBJ2-1; tentatively, D is TRBD2 (5 bases). V lost 2 bases to trimming and J lost 7 bases, with 15 bases between them. The germline gives CDR1 SGHTA, CDR2 FQGNSA. This CDR3 region has 15 residues. CDR3 nucleotides: TGTGCCAGCAGCTTAACAGCGGAACCCCGGAATGAGCAGTTCTTC. Protein: CASSLTAEPRNEQFF.

CDR3 sequence (DNA): TGCGCCAGCAGCCAAGGCCTAGCGGGGTACAATGAGCAGTTCTTC. Amino acid sequence: CASSQGLAGYNEQFF. The rearrangement links TRBV4-1 to TRBJ2-1; 9 nucleotides line up with TRBD2. Germline CDR1 MGHRA, CDR2 YSYEKL. The CDR3 extends over 15 amino acids. The V gene end was trimmed by 1 base and the J gene end by 4 bases; junction bases not matched to a gene: 2.